The present TCR beta chain was sequenced within a study of control samples from healthy donors and cancer patients. Only one count was recorded for this clone. Sequenced by immunoSEQ multiplex PCR; TCRdb stores in-frame clones only, minus some. The data contain around 120,000 clones, just over 90% of them seen just once; the ten biggest clones take up around 1.8%. The sequence was obtained from a man aged 45-65 years with head and neck cancer. Sequenced sample: PBMCs.

The CDR3 is CASSPGQSTDTQYF. CDR3 bases: TGTGCCAGCAGCCCCGGACAGTCCACAGATACGCAGTATTTT. The V call is TRBV3-1 (or the pseudogene TRBV3-2), the J call TRBJ2-3; a weak D match, TRBD1 (6 bases). The CDR3 sequence is 14 residues long. Germline CDR1 reads LGHDT; CDR2 reads YNNKEL (reference sequence). Deletions cut 4 bases from V and 2 bases from J, with 10 bases between.